What follows are 20 T cell receptor beta chains derived from one specimen sequenced in a study of blood T cells in healthy people across ages. For the second PCR, which ran for about 7 to 12 cycles, a sample-barcoded 5' primer and a J-beta primer mix were used. TCRdb reprocessed the 5' RACE reads with MiXCR, giving one entry per CDR3 protein. The sample has hundreds of thousands of distinct CDR3 sequences, about 20% seen once. The sequenced material came from blood. These receptors originate from a man between 65 and 80 years old in good health.

The chain uses TRBV25-1 and TRBJ2-1, with 7 bases aligning to TRBD2. V shed 5 bases, J shed 7 bases, and the junction held 11 bases outside the gene matches. The CDR3 runs 15 residues. Germline loops: CDR1 MGHDK, CDR2 SYGVNS. The CDR3: CASSWGGVNGNEQFF. The CDR3 bases are TGTGCCAGCAGTTGGGGGGGAGTTAATGGAAATGAGCAGTTCTTC.

This rearrangement joins TRBV20-1 to TRBJ1-2, with TRBD1 as a possible D gene (6 bases). Looked up from germline, CDR1 is DFQATT and CDR2 is SNEGSKA (reference sequence). V lost 0 bases and J 7 bases, leaving 15 bases between the germline ends. The CDR3 sequence is 14 residues long. The CDR3 DNA reads as TGCAGTGCTAGAGATCTGGGGGCCTCGAGTGGCTACACCTTC. Its protein product is CSARDLGASSGYTF.

This clonotype was counted at least ten times. The rearrangement uses TRBV29-1 and TRBJ2-7; D ambiguous. The CDR3 length is 14 residues. The V end was cut by 3 bases, the J end by 2 bases, with 14 bases between. Germline V gene sequence: CDR1 SQVTM, CDR2 ANQGSEA. This CDR3 reads CSVEVAETTYEQYF. CDR3 sequence (DNA): TGCAGCGTTGAGGTCGCAGAAACCACCTACGAGCAGTACTTC.

This clonotype has more than one count but fewer than ten. This chain links TRBV5-1 with TRBJ2-5; D is perhaps TRBD2 (5 bases). The germline V gene encodes CDR1 SGHRS and CDR2 YFSETQ. CDR3 length equals 14 residues. Trimming cost V 4 bases and J 0 bases, with 10 bases left between them. The CDR3 DNA is TGCGCCAGCAGCCTGCCCGGGGACCAAGAGACCCAGTACTTC. Its translation is CASSLPGDQETQYF.

There are a few counts of this clonotype. The chain is built from TRBV20-1 and TRBJ2-1; D not certain. The CDR3 has 11 residues. The germline V gene has CDR1 DFQATT and CDR2 SNEGSKA (reference sequence). Trimming took 2 bases from V and 8 from J, leaving 7 bases between them. For the CDR3, the DNA is TGCAGTGCTAGATCGGACCATGAGCAGTTCTTC. It codes for CSARSDHEQFF.

A few counts support this clonotype. This sequence joins TRBV5-1 and TRBJ2-2; the D is unclear. The CDR3 length is 12 residues. Germline V gene data show CDR1 as SGHRS and CDR2 as YFSETQ. Trimming pared 5 bases from V and 9 bases from J, leaving 11 bases between. The CDR3 sequence: CASSAPGRELFF. The CDR3 DNA sequence: TGCGCCAGCAGTGCCCCCGGCAGGGAGCTGTTTTTT.

J is TRBJ1-5 and V is TRBV6-5; D ambiguous. V was pared by 0 bases and J by 7 bases, with 13 bases between. Germline CDR1 reads MNHEY; CDR2 reads SVGAGI. The CDR3 totals 15 residues. The CDR3 DNA follows: TGTGCCAGCAGTTACTCGCGGCTGATCGACCAGCCCCAGCATTTT. Amino acids: CASSYSRLIDQPQHF.

This clonotype showed up just a few times. The V gene is TRBV7-8, the J gene TRBJ1-5; D not resolved. The V end was cut by 0 bases, the J end by 10 bases, with 7 bases between. This CDR3 region has 12 residues. Germline V CDR1 and CDR2: SGHVS, FQNEAQ. This chain's CDR3 is CASSLASKPQHF. CDR3 DNA sequence: TGTGCCAGCAGCTTAGCGAGCAAACCCCAGCATTTT.

J is TRBJ2-7 and V is TRBV18; 8 nucleotides align to TRBD2. From germline, CDR1 is KGHSH and CDR2 LQKENI. The ends lost 5 bases at V and 5 bases at J; junction bases unmatched: 8. The CDR3 sequence is 14 residues long. CDR3 region: CASSITSGSHEQYV. The DNA of the CDR3 is TGTGCCAGCTCAATTACTAGCGGAAGTCACGAGCAGTACGTC.

This chain connects TRBV27 to TRBJ1-1; 8 positions agree with TRBD1. Germline V lookup: CDR1 MNHEY, CDR2 SMNVEV (reference sequence). CDR3 length equals 15 residues. J was trimmed by 5 bases and V by 6 bases; bases with no gene match: 11. The CDR3 loop is CASSKQGALGTEAFF. As DNA, the CDR3 is TGTGCCAGCAGCAAGCAGGGGGCCCTCGGAACTGAAGCTTTCTTT.

The chain uses TRBV12-3 or TRBV12-4 and TRBJ2-3, with no clear D. This CDR3 comprises 12 residues. Deletions cut 5 bases from V and 4 bases from J, with 7 bases between. CDR3 bases: TGTGCCAGCAGTAGCGTCCCAGATACGCAGTATTTT. It encodes CASSSVPDTQYF.

This clonotype has ten or more counts. V gene TRBV7-2 combines with J gene TRBJ1-4, with D possibly TRBD1 on 6 matching bases. The CDR3 totals 15 residues. Deletions cut 4 bases from V and 8 bases from J, with 17 bases between. CDR1 and CDR2 (germline): SGHTA, FQGNSA. This CDR3 is CASSSVQGRWEKLFF. The DNA of the CDR3 is TGTGCCAGCAGCTCTGTACAGGGACGGTGGGAAAAACTGTTTTTT.

The chain uses TRBV5-1 and TRBJ2-1, with D hard to call. The CDR3 spans 13 residues. The germline V gene has CDR1 SGHRS and CDR2 YFSETQ. V lost 0 bases and J 12 bases, leaving 13 bases between the germline ends. The DNA for the CDR3 is TGCGCCAGCAGCTTGGATGTTGGGATAGCGCAGTTCTTC. Translated, it gives CASSLDVGIAQFF.

This clonotype has at least ten counts. The chain has TRBV7-8 and TRBJ1-1, with 7 bases that match TRBD1. V shed 5 bases and J 4 bases; nucleotides not matched to a gene: 7. CDR3 length: 14 residues. The germline gives CDR1 SGHVS, CDR2 FQNEAQ. The CDR3 DNA follows: TGTGCCAGCAGCCCAGGGGGGGATTTCACTGAAGCTTTCTTT. Translation: CASSPGGDFTEAFF.

The chain joins TRBV29-1 to TRBJ1-4, with a tentative D call TRBD1 (6 bases). Looked up from germline, CDR1 is SQVTM and CDR2 is ANQGSEA. V lost 8 bases and J lost 7, with 23 bases in between. The CDR3 loop spans 15 amino acids. The CDR3 here is CSFRGQGLESEKLFF. For the CDR3, the DNA is TGCAGCTTCCGGGGCCAGGGGTTGGAGTCTGAAAAACTGTTTTTT.

DNA of the CDR3: TGTGCCAGCAGCTTTGACAGAAGCAATCAGCCCCAGCATTTT. This encodes CASSFDRSNQPQHF. The chain is built from TRBV5-6 and TRBJ1-5; D perhaps matches TRBD1 (5 bases). This CDR3 contains 14 residues. Germline CDR1 and CDR2: SGHDT and YYEEEE. Trimming stripped 2 bases from V and 1 base from J, with 7 bases between.

CDR3 sequence (DNA): TGTGCCAGCAGCCAGGGGAAGGAGGGCTACACCTTC. Amino acids: CASSQGKEGYTF. V is TRBV11-2 and J is TRBJ1-2; perhaps TRBD1 as D (6 bases). V lost 5 bases to trimming and J lost 8 bases, with 12 bases between them. The germline V gene encodes CDR1 SGHAT and CDR2 FQNNGV. The CDR3 covers 12 residues.

The chain is built from TRBV18 and TRBJ2-1, with 9 positions matching TRBD2. The germline V gene encodes CDR1 KGHSH and CDR2 LQKENI. The CDR3 has 16 residues. V gave up 2 bases and J gave up 8 bases; unmatched junction bases: 10. CDR3 amino acids: CASSPSGLANFHEQFF. Written as DNA, the CDR3 is TGTGCCAGCTCACCATCGGGACTAGCAAATTTTCATGAGCAGTTCTTC.

The chain joins TRBV11-2 to TRBJ2-3; 10 bases are a match to TRBD2. Germline CDR1 and CDR2: SGHAT and FQNNGV. Trimming removed 4 bases from V and 4 bases from J; junction bases left unmatched: 2. The CDR3 is 14 residues long. The CDR3 region is CASSSAGGPDTQYF. DNA of the CDR3: TGTGCCAGCAGCTCAGCGGGGGGGCCAGATACGCAGTATTTT.

The rearrangement uses TRBV27 and TRBJ2-4; 9 bases are shared with TRBD1. V was pared by 5 bases and J by 0 bases, with 8 bases of the junction left unmatched. The length of the CDR3 is 17 residues. CDR1 MNHEY and CDR2 SMNVEV come from the germline V gene (reference sequence). The DNA for the CDR3 is TGTGCCAGCAGTCCCGGGACAGGGAGTATAGCCAAAAACATTCAGTACTTC. It encodes CASSPGTGSIAKNIQYF.